Listed below are T cell receptor beta chains from one sample, sequenced in a study of T cells in Graves' hyperthyroidism and ophthalmopathy. TCRdb recomputed calls from the multiplex PCR reads with MiXCR, one row per CDR3 protein. This sample yields over 150,000 distinct CDR3 sequences, of which around 15% are seen a single time; roughly 32% belongs to the top ten. The material sequenced was blood. The receptors originated from a woman aged 45-59 years with Graves' hyperthyroidism. CDR3s include the opening cysteine and the closing phenylalanine or tryptophan. D genes are given only for firm matches. Clone size appears in some rows only: once, few, many, or a class for an expanded clone.

clone_size: many; j_call: TRBJ1-1; v_call: TRBV9; d_call: NA; cdr3_aa: CASSATRNTEAFF; cdr3_nt: TGTGCCAGCAGCGCCACGAGGAACACTGAAGCTTTCTTT
clone_size: NA; j_call: TRBJ1-6; v_call: TRBV19; d_call: NA; cdr3_aa: CASTWRGGSPLHF; cdr3_nt: TGTGCCAGTACCTGGAGGGGGGGTTCACCCCTCCACTTT
clone_size: many; j_call: TRBJ1-1; v_call: TRBV4-3; d_call: NA; cdr3_aa: CASSQDPWGTGNTEAFF; cdr3_nt: TGCGCCAGCAGCCAAGATCCGTGGGGGACCGGGAACACTGAAGCTTTCTTT
clone_size: few; j_call: TRBJ2-5; v_call: TRBV10-3; d_call: NA; cdr3_aa: CAISGRGREETQYF; cdr3_nt: TGTGCCATCAGTGGTCGGGGCAGAGAAGAGACCCAGTACTTC
clone_size: NA; j_call: TRBJ1-4; v_call: TRBV4-1; d_call: NA; cdr3_aa: CASSQEYQSGEKLFF; cdr3_nt: TGCGCCAGCAGCCAAGAATACCAGTCGGGTGAAAAACTGTTTTTT
clone_size: many; j_call: TRBJ1-1; v_call: TRBV29-1; d_call: NA; cdr3_aa: CSVPLNTEAFF; cdr3_nt: TGCAGCGTCCCTTTGAACACTGAAGCTTTCTTT
clone_size: many; j_call: TRBJ2-2; v_call: TRBV12-3/TRBV12-4; d_call: TRBD2; cdr3_aa: CASTQPGLAPTGELFF; cdr3_nt: TGTGCCAGCACCCAACCGGGACTAGCGCCCACCGGGGAGCTGTTTTTT
clone_size: NA; j_call: TRBJ2-7; v_call: TRBV3-1; d_call: TRBD2; cdr3_aa: CASSQAPPGLAESYEQYF; cdr3_nt: TGTGCCAGCAGCCAAGCTCCACCGGGACTAGCGGAATCCTACGAGCAGTACTTC
clone_size: NA; j_call: TRBJ2-5; v_call: TRBV24-1; d_call: TRBD2; cdr3_aa: CATSDPGTTSQETQYF; cdr3_nt: TGTGCCACCAGTGATCCCGGGACTACAAGCCAAGAGACCCAGTACTTC
clone_size: NA; j_call: TRBJ1-4; v_call: TRBV27; d_call: NA; cdr3_aa: CASSSQGLANEKLFF; cdr3_nt: TGTGCCAGCAGTTCCCAGGGGCTCGCTAATGAAAAACTGTTTTTT
clone_size: many; j_call: TRBJ2-1; v_call: TRBV20-1; d_call: NA; cdr3_aa: CSAREQAGRSYNEQFF; cdr3_nt: TGCAGTGCGAGAGAACAAGCGGGCCGTTCCTACAATGAGCAGTTCTTC
clone_size: many; j_call: TRBJ2-5; v_call: TRBV11-2; d_call: TRBD2; cdr3_aa: CASSVAGGTVETQYF; cdr3_nt: TGTGCCAGCAGCGTAGCGGGGGGCACGGTAGAGACCCAGTACTTC
clone_size: many; j_call: TRBJ2-3; v_call: TRBV12-3/TRBV12-4; d_call: NA; cdr3_aa: CASSLVGADTQYF; cdr3_nt: TGTGCCAGCAGTTTAGTAGGGGCAGATACGCAGTATTTT
clone_size: many; j_call: TRBJ2-7; v_call: TRBV6-2/TRBV6-3; d_call: TRBD2; cdr3_aa: CASSYGGDSSWIEQYF; cdr3_nt: TGTGCCAGCAGTTACGGGGGGGACTCCAGTTGGATCGAGCAGTACTTC
clone_size: many; j_call: TRBJ1-2; v_call: TRBV19; d_call: NA; cdr3_aa: CASSTGSSDGYTF; cdr3_nt: TGTGCCAGTAGTACAGGGTCGAGCGATGGCTACACCTTC
clone_size: many; j_call: TRBJ1-6; v_call: TRBV9; d_call: NA; cdr3_aa: CASSASTTGYLHF; cdr3_nt: TGTGCCAGCAGCGCCTCGACCACAGGGTACCTCCACTTT
clone_size: NA; j_call: TRBJ2-1; v_call: TRBV2; d_call: TRBD2; cdr3_aa: CASMSREGSYNEQFF; cdr3_nt: TGTGCCAGCATGTCGCGGGAGGGCTCCTACAATGAGCAGTTCTTC
clone_size: many; j_call: TRBJ1-2; v_call: TRBV7-9; d_call: NA; cdr3_aa: CASSLEYSYGYTF; cdr3_nt: TGTGCCAGCAGCTTAGAGTACAGCTATGGCTACACCTTC
clone_size: many; j_call: TRBJ2-1; v_call: TRBV6-1; d_call: NA; cdr3_aa: CASRPSGYSYNEQFF; cdr3_nt: TGTGCCAGCAGACCCAGCGGGTACTCCTACAATGAGCAGTTCTTC
clone_size: many; j_call: TRBJ1-1; v_call: TRBV5-1; d_call: TRBD1; cdr3_aa: CASSLGHRGRSDTEAFF; cdr3_nt: TGCGCCAGCAGCTTGGGCCACAGGGGGCGGAGTGACACTGAAGCTTTCTTT
clone_size: NA; j_call: TRBJ2-3; v_call: TRBV7-9; d_call: NA; cdr3_aa: CASSPPTGASRDTQYF; cdr3_nt: TGTGCCAGCAGCCCCCCGACGGGAGCGTCTCGGGATACGCAGTATTTT
clone_size: many; j_call: TRBJ1-2; v_call: TRBV9; d_call: NA; cdr3_aa: CASSVARTDVFGYTF; cdr3_nt: TGTGCCAGCAGCGTAGCTAGGACAGACGTCTTTGGCTACACCTTC
clone_size: many; j_call: TRBJ2-2; v_call: TRBV9; d_call: NA; cdr3_aa: CASRGANTGELFF; cdr3_nt: TGTGCCAGCCGAGGAGCCAACACCGGGGAGCTGTTTTTT
clone_size: NA; j_call: TRBJ2-1; v_call: TRBV3-1; d_call: NA; cdr3_aa: CASSQQGGGEQFF; cdr3_nt: TGTGCCAGCAGCCAGCAGGGTGGTGGTGAGCAGTTCTTC
clone_size: many; j_call: TRBJ2-7; v_call: TRBV6-1; d_call: TRBD1; cdr3_aa: CASSYGVTGATYEQYF; cdr3_nt: TGTGCCAGCAGTTACGGGGTGACAGGGGCAACCTACGAGCAGTACTTC
clone_size: many; j_call: TRBJ1-5; v_call: TRBV12-3/TRBV12-4; d_call: NA; cdr3_aa: CASSRGSQPQHF; cdr3_nt: TGTGCCAGCAGCCGCGGGAGTCAGCCCCAGCATTTT
clone_size: many; j_call: TRBJ2-1; v_call: TRBV15; d_call: TRBD1; cdr3_aa: CATSLDRAPRNEQFF; cdr3_nt: TGTGCCACCAGCCTTGACAGGGCCCCGCGAAATGAGCAGTTCTTC
clone_size: many; j_call: TRBJ2-2; v_call: TRBV2; d_call: TRBD1; cdr3_aa: CASRDRWMTGELFF; cdr3_nt: TGTGCCAGCAGGGACAGGTGGATGACCGGGGAGCTGTTTTTT
clone_size: many; j_call: TRBJ1-1; v_call: TRBV7-9; d_call: TRBD1; cdr3_aa: CASSRPGTGLPEAFF; cdr3_nt: TGTGCCAGCAGCCGACCCGGGACAGGTTTGCCTGAAGCTTTCTTT
clone_size: many; j_call: TRBJ1-2; v_call: TRBV7-2; d_call: TRBD1; cdr3_aa: CASSFRGAGGYTF; cdr3_nt: TGTGCCAGCAGCTTCAGGGGGGCGGGGGGCTACACCTTC
clone_size: many; j_call: TRBJ1-1; v_call: TRBV6-6; d_call: NA; cdr3_aa: CASSYSIENTEAFF; cdr3_nt: TGTGCCAGCAGTTACTCGATCGAGAACACTGAAGCTTTCTTT
clone_size: NA; j_call: TRBJ2-1; v_call: TRBV7-6; d_call: NA; cdr3_aa: CASSLVMSVTGHGSYNEQFF; cdr3_nt: TGTGCCAGCAGCTTAGTCATGAGTGTGACGGGACACGGCTCCTACAATGAGCAGTTCTTC
clone_size: NA; j_call: TRBJ2-1; v_call: TRBV5-1; d_call: TRBD2; cdr3_aa: CASSLGEGPYNEQFF; cdr3_nt: TGCGCCAGCAGCTTGGGGGAGGGGCCCTACAATGAGCAGTTCTTC
clone_size: NA; j_call: TRBJ1-3; v_call: TRBV28; d_call: NA; cdr3_aa: CASRPNAGNTIYF; cdr3_nt: TGTGCCAGCAGGCCGAATGCGGGAAACACCATATATTTT
clone_size: many; j_call: TRBJ1-5; v_call: TRBV5-1; d_call: NA; cdr3_aa: CASSSRPAPGQPQHF; cdr3_nt: TGCGCCAGCAGCTCCAGACCCGCCCCGGGTCAGCCCCAGCATTTT
clone_size: many; j_call: TRBJ2-1; v_call: TRBV7-8; d_call: TRBD1; cdr3_aa: CASSLTGAPYNEQFF; cdr3_nt: TGTGCCAGCAGCCTGACAGGGGCGCCCTACAATGAGCAGTTCTTC
clone_size: many; j_call: TRBJ1-1; v_call: TRBV12-3/TRBV12-4; d_call: NA; cdr3_aa: CAIQRSGGGTEAFF; cdr3_nt: TGTGCCATTCAGCGCAGTGGAGGTGGCACTGAAGCTTTCTTT
clone_size: many; j_call: TRBJ2-1; v_call: TRBV6-1; d_call: TRBD2; cdr3_aa: CASSLGGGAYGEQFF; cdr3_nt: TGTGCCAGCAGTTTGGGCGGGGGGGCTTACGGTGAGCAGTTCTTC
clone_size: NA; j_call: TRBJ1-3; v_call: TRBV5-1; d_call: NA; cdr3_aa: CASSQKEAFSGNTIYF; cdr3_nt: TGCGCCAGCAGCCAAAAGGAGGCCTTCTCTGGAAACACCATATATTTT
clone_size: many; j_call: TRBJ2-5; v_call: TRBV7-8; d_call: TRBD1; cdr3_aa: CASSLAYGLGQGVFGETQYF; cdr3_nt: TGTGCCAGCAGCTTAGCCTATGGTTTGGGACAGGGGGTCTTCGGGGAGACCCAGTACTTC
clone_size: few; j_call: TRBJ1-5; v_call: TRBV6-1; d_call: TRBD1; cdr3_aa: CASRADRGSNQPQHF; cdr3_nt: TGTGCCAGCAGGGCTGACAGGGGTAGCAATCAGCCCCAGCATTTT
clone_size: many; j_call: TRBJ1-1; v_call: TRBV20-1; d_call: NA; cdr3_aa: CSARDQGLRTEAFF; cdr3_nt: TGCAGTGCTAGAGATCAGGGGCTTAGGACTGAAGCTTTCTTT
clone_size: many; j_call: TRBJ1-5; v_call: TRBV7-2; d_call: NA; cdr3_aa: CASSSRANQPQHF; cdr3_nt: TGTGCCAGCAGCTCCCGGGCCAATCAGCCCCAGCATTTT
clone_size: NA; j_call: TRBJ2-7; v_call: TRBV4-1; d_call: TRBD1; cdr3_aa: CASSQGTGNPTEQYF; cdr3_nt: TGCGCCAGCAGCCAAGGGACAGGGAACCCTACGGAGCAGTACTTC
clone_size: many; j_call: TRBJ2-1; v_call: TRBV7-9; d_call: NA; cdr3_aa: CASSLARGRDNEQFF; cdr3_nt: TGTGCCAGCAGCTTAGCCCGGGGACGGGACAATGAGCAGTTCTTC
clone_size: many; j_call: TRBJ1-2; v_call: TRBV10-1; d_call: NA; cdr3_aa: CASSEHSRYGYTF; cdr3_nt: TGCGCCAGCAGTGAGCACAGCCGCTATGGCTACACCTTC